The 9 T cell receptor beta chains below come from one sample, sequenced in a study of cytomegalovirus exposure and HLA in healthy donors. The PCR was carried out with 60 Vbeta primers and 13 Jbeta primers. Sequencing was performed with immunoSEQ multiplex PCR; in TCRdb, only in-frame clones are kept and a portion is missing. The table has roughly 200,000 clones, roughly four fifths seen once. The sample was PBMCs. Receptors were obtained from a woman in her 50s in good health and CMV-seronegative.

CDR3 coding DNA: TGTGCCAGCAGCACTAGACAGGGGGCTTTCGGTGAGCAGTTCTTC. Amino acids: CASSTRQGAFGEQFF. The rearrangement joins TRBV7-2 to TRBJ2-1; 10 nucleotides agree with TRBD1. From germline, CDR1 is SGHTA and CDR2 FQGNSA. CDR3 length: 15 amino acids. Trimming removed 5 bases from V and 9 bases from J; junction bases left unmatched: 10.

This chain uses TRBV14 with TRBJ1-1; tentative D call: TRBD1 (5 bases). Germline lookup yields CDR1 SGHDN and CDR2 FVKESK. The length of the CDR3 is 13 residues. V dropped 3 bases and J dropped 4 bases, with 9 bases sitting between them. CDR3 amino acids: CASSQSRVTEAFF. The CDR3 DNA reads TGTGCCAGCAGCCAGTCCAGGGTCACTGAAGCTTTCTTT. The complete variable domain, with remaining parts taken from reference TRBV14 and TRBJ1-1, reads EAGVTQFPSHSVIEKGQTVTLRCDPISGHDNLYWYRRVMGKEIKFLLHFVKESKQDESGMPNNRFLAERTGGTYSTLKVQPAELEDSGVYFCASSQSRVTEAFFGQGTRLTVV.

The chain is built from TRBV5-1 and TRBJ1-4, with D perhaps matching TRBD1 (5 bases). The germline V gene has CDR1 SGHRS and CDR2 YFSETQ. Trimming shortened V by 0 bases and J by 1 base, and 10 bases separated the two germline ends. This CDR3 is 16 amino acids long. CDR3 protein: CASSLEQALTNEKLFF. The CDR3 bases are TGCGCCAGCAGCTTGGAACAGGCGTTAACTAATGAAAAACTGTTTTTT.

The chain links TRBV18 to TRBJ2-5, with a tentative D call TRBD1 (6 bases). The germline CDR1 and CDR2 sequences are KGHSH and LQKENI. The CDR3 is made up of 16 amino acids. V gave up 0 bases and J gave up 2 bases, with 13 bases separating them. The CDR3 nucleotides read TGTGCCAGCTCACCACCGCGGCAGGGGAATCAAGAGACCCAGTACTTC. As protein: CASSPPRQGNQETQYF.

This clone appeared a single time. CDR3 sequence: CASSSSVGAYNEQFF. CDR3 nucleotide sequence: TGTGCCAGCAGCTCCAGTGTGGGCGCGTACAATGAGCAGTTCTTC. The V and J genes are TRBV7-9 and TRBJ2-1; the D is unclear. Germline loops: CDR1 SEHNR, CDR2 FQNEAQ (reference sequence). The CDR3 has 15 residues. The V end lost 4 bases, the J end lost 4 bases, and 14 bases lay between the germline ends.

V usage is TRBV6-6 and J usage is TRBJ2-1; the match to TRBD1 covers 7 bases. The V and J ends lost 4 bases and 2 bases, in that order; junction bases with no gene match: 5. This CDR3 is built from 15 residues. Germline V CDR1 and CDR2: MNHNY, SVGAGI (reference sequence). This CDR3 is CASSSQQGTYNEQFF. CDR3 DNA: TGTGCCAGCAGTTCCCAACAGGGGACCTACAATGAGCAGTTCTTC.

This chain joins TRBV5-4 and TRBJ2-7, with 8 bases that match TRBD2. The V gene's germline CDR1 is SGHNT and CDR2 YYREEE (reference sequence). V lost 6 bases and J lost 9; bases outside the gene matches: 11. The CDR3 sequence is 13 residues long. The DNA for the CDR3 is TGTGCCAGCAACCCGGCGGGGGGCCAGTGGCAGTACTTC. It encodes CASNPAGGQWQYF.

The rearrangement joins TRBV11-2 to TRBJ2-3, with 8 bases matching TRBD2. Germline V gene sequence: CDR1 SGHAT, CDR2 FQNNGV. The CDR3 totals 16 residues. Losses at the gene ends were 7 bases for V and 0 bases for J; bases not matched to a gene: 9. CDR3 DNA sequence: TGTGCCAGCACGATGATAGCGGGGCCTAGCACAGATACGCAGTATTTT. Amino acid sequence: CASTMIAGPSTDTQYF.

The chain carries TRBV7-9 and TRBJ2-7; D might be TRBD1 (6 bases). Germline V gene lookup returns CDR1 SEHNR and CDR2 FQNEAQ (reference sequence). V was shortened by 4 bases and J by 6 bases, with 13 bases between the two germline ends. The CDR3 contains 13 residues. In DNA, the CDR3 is TGTGCCAGCAGCTCCACAGGGACACCCGAGCAGTACTTC. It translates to CASSSTGTPEQYF.